Listed below are T cell receptor beta chains from one sample, sequenced in a study of shared clonotypes between healthy human individuals. Assay: immunoSEQ multiplex PCR; the TCRdb copy retains only in-frame clones and omits some. The profile shows about 820,000 clones, over 90% of them singletons. Sequencing input: naive CD8+ T cells sorted from blood. Source of these receptors: a man aged 25 to 40 in good health. Both conserved end residues are part of each CDR3. The D gene is left open where the match is weak. Clone size appears in some rows only: once, few, many, or a class for an expanded clone.

clone_size,d_call,j_call,v_call,cdr3_nt,cdr3_aa
-,-,TRBJ2-1,TRBV2,TGTGCCAGCAGTGAATGGTCAGGGAGCTCCTACAATGAGCAGTTCTTC,CASSEWSGSSYNEQFF
-,-,TRBJ1-2,TRBV18,TGTGCCAGCTCACTCCTGGACAGTGATGGCTACACCTTC,CASSLLDSDGYTF
-,TRBD2,TRBJ2-7,TRBV5-6,TGTGCCAGCAGCTTGTGGCTAGGCGGGGGAATTTACGAGCAGTACTTC,CASSLWLGGGIYEQYF
-,-,TRBJ1-1,TRBV5-1,TGCGCCAGCACCGGGGGGGCAGGCTTGAACACTGAAGCTTTCTTT,CASTGGAGLNTEAFF
-,-,TRBJ2-7,TRBV7-9,TGTGCCAGCAGCTTATTAGACCTCTCCTACGAGCAGTACTTC,CASSLLDLSYEQYF
once,-,TRBJ2-1,TRBV6-5,TGTGCCAGCAGTTTTAAAAGTGAGAATGAGCAGTTCTTC,CASSFKSENEQFF
-,-,TRBJ1-4,TRBV7-9,TGTGCCAGCAGCTTTCCTCAGAACAATGAAAAACTGTTTTTT,CASSFPQNNEKLFF
-,-,TRBJ2-2,TRBV6-5,TGTGCCAGCACAGGGGCCACCGGGGAGCTGTTTTTT,CASTGATGELFF
-,TRBD1,TRBJ1-2,TRBV6-5,TGTGCCAGCAGACTAGGGGGCGGGGGTGGCTACACCTTC,CASRLGGGGGYTF
-,TRBD1,TRBJ1-2,TRBV9,TGTGCCAGCAGCTTACCAGACAGGGGTGGGGGCTACACCTTC,CASSLPDRGGGYTF
-,-,TRBJ2-5,TRBV29-1,TGCAGCGTTGTAGCAGACAACCAAGAGACCCAGTACTTC,CSVVADNQETQYF
-,TRBD2,TRBJ2-1,TRBV7-8,TGTGCCAGCAGCACACTAGCGGGAGGCCTCTACAATGAGCAGTTCTTC,CASSTLAGGLYNEQFF
-,-,TRBJ2-7,TRBV19,TGTGCCAGTAGTTCCGGAGTAGCCGCCTACGAGCAGTACTTC,CASSSGVAAYEQYF
-,TRBD2,TRBJ2-1,TRBV28,TGTGCCAGCAGTCTAGCGGGAAGACGAAACAATGAGCAGTTCTTC,CASSLAGRRNNEQFF
-,TRBD1,TRBJ1-2,TRBV10-3,TGTGCCATCAGTGAGACAAAAACAGGGGGCGCGGGTAGTTATGGCTACACCTTC,CAISETKTGGAGSYGYTF
-,-,TRBJ2-1,TRBV30,TGTGCCTGGAGTGCCACAGGGACCTCCTACAATGAGCAGTTCTTC,CAWSATGTSYNEQFF
-,-,TRBJ2-7,TRBV29-1,TGCAGCGTTGAACTGAACAGGGAGAGCTCCTACGAGCAGTACTTC,CSVELNRESSYEQYF
-,-,TRBJ2-2,TRBV13,TGTGCCAGCAGCTTCGGTGTCAGGGCCGGGGAGCTGTTTTTT,CASSFGVRAGELFF
-,-,TRBJ2-1,TRBV6-1,TGTGCCAGCAGTTTAAGTAGTATGGATGAGCAGTTCTTC,CASSLSSMDEQFF
-,TRBD2,TRBJ2-1,TRBV5-6,TGTGCCAGCAGCTTACCGACTAGCGGGAGACGTGAGCAGTTCTTC,CASSLPTSGRREQFF
-,-,TRBJ1-1,TRBV11-2,TGTGCCAGCAGCCACCGGTCTGGGGGGGTTACTGAAGCTTTCTTT,CASSHRSGGVTEAFF
-,-,TRBJ2-3,TRBV14,TGTGCCAGCAGCCAAGTGCCCCGGGATACGCAGTATTTT,CASSQVPRDTQYF
-,-,TRBJ2-7,TRBV10-3,TGTGCCACCGGTGGGCAAGGGGCCGAGCAGTACTTC,CATGGQGAEQYF
-,TRBD1,TRBJ2-7,TRBV15,TGTGCCACCAGCATCGACAGGGCCGCCTACGAGCAGTACTTC,CATSIDRAAYEQYF
few,-,TRBJ2-7,TRBV5-1,TGCGCCAGCAGCTTGGAGGCTACCTACGAGCAGTACTTC,CASSLEATYEQYF
-,-,TRBJ2-1,TRBV11-2,TGTGCCAGCAGCTTAAAGCTATCGGTTAGCTCCTACAATGAGCAGTTCTTC,CASSLKLSVSSYNEQFF
once,-,TRBJ2-7,TRBV11-2,TGTGCCAGCAGCAACCCCAGACAGGCCCCCTACGAGCAGTACTTC,CASSNPRQAPYEQYF
few,-,TRBJ1-3,TRBV11-2,TGTGCCAGCAGCTTAAGCGTAAGCTCTGGAAACACCATATATTTT,CASSLSVSSGNTIYF
-,-,TRBJ2-7,TRBV6-1,TGTGCCAGCAGCCGAGGGCGGCAGGGCCCCGTCGAGCAGTACTTC,CASSRGRQGPVEQYF
-,TRBD1,TRBJ2-7,TRBV7-9,TGTGCCAGCAGCCAAGGAAGGACAGGGAAGAATTGGTTGGTAACCGAGCAGTACTTC,CASSQGRTGKNWLVTEQYF
once,-,TRBJ2-7,TRBV10-3,TGTGCCATCAGTGAGTCCGTAGGGGACGAGCAGTACTTC,CAISESVGDEQYF
-,TRBD2,TRBJ2-6,TRBV15,TGTGCCACCAGCAGGACGGCGACTAGCGGGAGGGCGTCTGGGGCCAACGTCCTGACTTTC,CATSRTATSGRASGANVLTF
-,-,TRBJ2-2,TRBV6-6,TGTGCCAGCAGTTACTCGACCGGGGACACCGGGGAGCTGTTTTTT,CASSYSTGDTGELFF
-,-,TRBJ1-5,TRBV6-5,TGTGCCAGCAGTCCAGTCAATGGGAATCAGCCCCAGCATTTT,CASSPVNGNQPQHF
-,-,TRBJ2-1,TRBV28,TGTGCCAGCAGTCTTTATGGGGGCCTTGCCAATGAGCAGTTCTTC,CASSLYGGLANEQFF
-,TRBD1,TRBJ2-7,TRBV6-5,TGTGCCAGCAGCCACGTGGACAGGGGCACCTACGAGCAGTACTTC,CASSHVDRGTYEQYF
-,TRBD2,TRBJ2-7,TRBV2,TGTGCCAGCAGTGGGGATCTAGCGGGAGGACTATCGTTCTCCTACGAGCAGTACTTC,CASSGDLAGGLSFSYEQYF
few,-,TRBJ1-2,TRBV28,TGTGCCAGCAGCCCTTTCTCCACAATAAGCCCTAACTATGGCTACACCTTC,CASSPFSTISPNYGYTF
-,-,TRBJ2-1,TRBV19,TGTGCCAGTAGTATATATGACTCCAGCTCCTACAATGAGCAGTTCTTC,CASSIYDSSSYNEQFF
-,-,TRBJ1-5,TRBV6-1,TGTGCCAGCAGTGGCCAGGGGCCGGCCCAGCATTTT,CASSGQGPAQHF
-,TRBD2,TRBJ2-5,TRBV4-3,TGCGCCAGCAGCCAAGAGTTAGCGGGAGTGGAGACCCAGTACTTC,CASSQELAGVETQYF
-,-,TRBJ1-1,TRBV29-1,TGCAGCGCCCTGGAGCGCATGAACACTGAAGCTTTCTTT,CSALERMNTEAFF
-,-,TRBJ1-2,TRBV27,TGTGCCAGCAGGGGGGCGGTGGGAGATGGCTACACCTTC,CASRGAVGDGYTF
-,-,TRBJ2-6,TRBV7-6,TGTGCCAGCAGCCTCTCAGGGGAACTCTCTGGGGCCAACGTCCTGACTTTC,CASSLSGELSGANVLTF
few,TRBD2,TRBJ2-1,TRBV14,TGTGCCAGCAGCCCTCGGGAGGGATACGGTGAGCAGTTCTTC,CASSPREGYGEQFF
-,-,TRBJ2-3,TRBV6-4,TGTGCCAGCAAGCTATCAGACTCGGACACAGATACGCAGTATTTT,CASKLSDSDTDTQYF
-,TRBD1,TRBJ2-1,TRBV7-3,TGTGCCAGCAGCCCGGGACAGGGGACTTCAAATGAGCAGTTCTTC,CASSPGQGTSNEQFF
-,TRBD2,TRBJ2-1,TRBV29-1,TGCAGCGTTGGTAACATGGGACTAGCGGAAAACAATGAGCAGTTCTTC,CSVGNMGLAENNEQFF
-,-,TRBJ1-2,TRBV9,TGTGCCAGCAGCGCAGCGTCCTACTATGGCTACACCTTC,CASSAASYYGYTF
-,-,TRBJ2-1,TRBV4-1,TGCGCCAGCAGCCAAGTCTCAGGATTAAATGAGCAGTTCTTC,CASSQVSGLNEQFF
-,TRBD1,TRBJ2-7,TRBV5-1,TGCGCCAGCAGCCAGCTGGGACAGGGGGGCTACGAGCAGTACTTC,CASSQLGQGGYEQYF
once,-,TRBJ2-7,TRBV30,TGTGCCTGGAGTGGCCTGGGGCAGGGGCTAGGTTACGAGCAGTACTTC,CAWSGLGQGLGYEQYF
-,-,TRBJ2-7,TRBV29-1,TGCAGCGTCTCAAAAACCGACTCCTACGAGCAGTACTTC,CSVSKTDSYEQYF
-,-,TRBJ2-5,TRBV11-2,TGTGCCAGCAGCCTAACCCGGGAGCTGGGGGGGCCCAAGGAGACCCAGTACTTC,CASSLTRELGGPKETQYF
-,TRBD2,TRBJ2-3,TRBV7-2,TGTGCCAGCAGTTCTCCAGCGGGAGTGGCAGATACGCAGTATTTT,CASSSPAGVADTQYF
-,TRBD1,TRBJ2-7,TRBV7-2,TGTGCCAGCAGCTTCAACGAGGACAGGGACTACGAGCAGTACTTC,CASSFNEDRDYEQYF
-,-,TRBJ1-1,TRBV4-1,TGCGCCAGCAGCCTTACCCTGAACACTGAAGCTTTCTTT,CASSLTLNTEAFF
-,-,TRBJ2-3,TRBV4-1,TGCGCCAGCAGCCCAGTACCGGATCCAACAGATACGCAGTATTTT,CASSPVPDPTDTQYF
-,TRBD1,TRBJ2-1,TRBV13,TGTGCGAGCCGAGCCTTACAGGGGTACAATGAGCAGTTCTTC,CASRALQGYNEQFF